Below are 16 T cell receptor beta chains sequenced from a single sample in a study of T cell changes during pregnancy in multiple sclerosis. The assay was immunoSEQ multiplex PCR, and TCRdb's table has in-frame clones only and misses some. The data show tens of thousands of clones, approximately 90% seen once. The starting material was CD4+ T cells from peripheral blood mononuclear cells, obtained after pregnancy. These receptor sequences come from a female donor with multiple sclerosis, enrolled in a pregnancy study.

The count of this clone is one. J is TRBJ2-6 and V is TRBV14; tentative D call: TRBD2 (6 bases). Germline V gene data show CDR1 as SGHDN and CDR2 as FVKESK. The V end lost 3 bases, the J end lost 0 bases, and 12 bases lay between the germline ends. There are 17 residues in the CDR3. DNA of the CDR3: TGTGCCAGCAGCCAGCTAGCGCTTAGCTCTGGGGCCAACGTCCTGACTTTC. Translation gives CASSQLALSSGANVLTF.

The gene calls are TRBV19 and TRBJ2-3; 9 bases map to TRBD1. The germline gives CDR1 LNHDA, CDR2 SQIVND (reference sequence). There are 15 residues in the CDR3. Trimming took 10 bases from V and 2 from J; bases not matched to a gene: 10. The CDR3 region is CATTDRGTYTDTQYF. CDR3 coding DNA: TGTGCCACCACAGACAGGGGGACCTACACAGATACGCAGTATTTT.

V and J are TRBV16 and TRBJ1-2; D ambiguous. Trimming left V 5 bases short and J 0 bases short, with 10 bases between. CDR1 and CDR2 (germline): KGHSY, FQNENV. The CDR3 extends over 14 amino acids. This chain's CDR3 is CASSENGANYGYTF. The CDR3 region has the DNA TGTGCCAGCAGCGAAAACGGAGCTAACTATGGCTACACCTTC.

The chain links TRBV27 to TRBJ2-7; 7 bases are a match to TRBD2. The germline V gene encodes CDR1 MNHEY and CDR2 SMNVEV (reference sequence). V lost 7 bases and J lost 6; bases outside the gene matches: 15. This CDR3 contains 15 residues. The CDR3 bases are TGTGCCAGCAAGCTGAGCGGGATAGTGTATGGCGAGCAGTACTTC. The encoded protein is CASKLSGIVYGEQYF.

This chain links TRBV5-1 with TRBJ2-1; D may be TRBD1 (6 bases). Germline assignment: CDR1 SGHRS and CDR2 YFSETQ. This CDR3 is built from 14 residues. The V end lost 3 bases, the J end lost 4 bases, and 11 bases lay between the germline ends. The chain's CDR3 is CASSSGQRYNEQFF. The CDR3 DNA follows: TGCGCCAGCAGCTCGGGACAAAGGTACAATGAGCAGTTCTTC.

The V gene is TRBV4-1, the J gene TRBJ1-4; TRBD1 agrees at 7 bases. This CDR3 has 13 residues. The germline V gene has CDR1 MGHRA and CDR2 YSYEKL. V lost 5 bases to trimming and J lost 5 bases; unmatched junction nucleotides: 2. CDR3 nucleotides: TGCGCCAGCAGCACGACAGGGAATGAAAAACTGTTTTTT. It yields the protein CASSTTGNEKLFF.

The chain joins TRBV15 to TRBJ2-1; D ambiguous. Trimming shortened V by 1 base and J by 7 bases, and 17 bases separated the two germline ends. The CDR3 length is 16 residues. Looked up from germline, CDR1 is LNHNV and CDR2 is YYDKDF (reference sequence). CDR3 region: CATSRAIGAFGNEQFF. For the CDR3, the DNA is TGTGCCACCAGCAGAGCTATCGGAGCGTTTGGGAATGAGCAGTTCTTC.

The chain carries TRBV27 and TRBJ2-3, with 11 bases fitting TRBD2. The CDR3 sequence is 14 residues long. CDR1 is MNHEY, CDR2 SMNVEV, per germline (reference sequence). V lost 5 bases and J lost 7; bases outside the gene matches: 5. The CDR3 nucleotides are TGTGCCAGCAGTAAACTAGCGGGAGCGAATACGCAGTATTTT. Its protein is CASSKLAGANTQYF.

V gene TRBV5-4 combines with J gene TRBJ2-1; TRBD2 is a possible D gene (5 bases). V was cut by 4 bases and J by 5 bases, with 10 bases left in between. Looked up from germline, CDR1 is SGHNT and CDR2 is YYREEE (reference sequence). The CDR3 loop spans 13 amino acids. The CDR3 protein is CASSRTRNNEQFF. The DNA for the CDR3 is TGTGCCAGCAGCCGAACTAGAAACAATGAGCAGTTCTTC. The whole variable domain, remainder taken from reference TRBV5-4 and TRBJ2-1, is ETGVTQSPTHLIKTRGQQVTLRCSSQSGHNTVSWYQQALGQGPQFIFQYYREEENGRGNFPPRFSGLQFPNYSSELNVNALELDDSALYLCASSRTRNNEQFFGPGTRLTVL.

J is TRBJ2-7 and V is TRBV7-6, with a possible D match to TRBD2 (6 bases). The ends were cut back, 3 bases at V and 0 bases at J, with 12 bases in the middle. The CDR3 covers 15 residues. From germline, CDR1 is SGHVS and CDR2 FNYEAQ. The CDR3 spells CASSFSRGPSYEQYF. CDR3 DNA: TGTGCCAGCAGCTTCTCGCGGGGCCCCTCCTACGAGCAGTACTTC.

The chain carries TRBV7-9 and TRBJ2-3; tentative D call: TRBD2 (6 bases). V dropped 1 base and J dropped 3 bases, with 8 bases sitting between them. The CDR3 runs to 14 residues. CDR1 and CDR2 (germline): SEHNR, FQNEAQ (reference sequence). This chain's CDR3 is CASSLEGRTDTQYF. DNA for the CDR3: TGTGCCAGCAGCTTAGAGGGGAGGACAGATACGCAGTATTTT.

The rearrangement links TRBV14 to TRBJ2-7; perhaps TRBD1 as D (5 bases). The CDR3 spans 14 residues. V lost 1 base, J lost 1 base, and 8 bases lay in between. Germline lookup yields CDR1 SGHDN and CDR2 FVKESK. Written as DNA, the CDR3 is TGTGCCAGCAGCCAAGGACAGATATCCTACGAGCAGTACTTC. Residues: CASSQGQISYEQYF. Supplemented by reference TRBV14 and TRBJ2-7, the full variable domain reads EAGVTQFPSHSVIEKGQTVTLRCDPISGHDNLYWYRRVMGKEIKFLLHFVKESKQDESGMPNNRFLAERTGGTYSTLKVQPAELEDSGVYFCASSQGQISYEQYFGPGTRLTVT.

The rearrangement uses TRBV5-8 and TRBJ2-3, with 8 bases identical to TRBD1. V shed 7 bases and J 0 bases; nucleotides not matched to a gene: 7. Germline CDR1 is SGHTS and CDR2 is YDEGEE. The CDR3 is made up of 15 amino acids. The CDR3: CASGRQGWSTDTQYF. The CDR3 DNA reads as TGTGCCAGCGGCCGACAGGGGTGGAGCACAGATACGCAGTATTTT.

V is TRBV19 and J is TRBJ2-2; 7 bases line up with TRBD2. The CDR3 length is 15 residues. From germline, CDR1 is LNHDA and CDR2 SQIVND (reference sequence). The V segment lost 9 bases and the J segment 4 bases; nucleotides outside the gene matches: 11. CDR3 sequence (DNA): TGTGCCAGCTCAACGAGGAGCGGGGCCACCGGGGAGCTGTTTTTT. It yields the protein CASSTRSGATGELFF.

Written as DNA, the CDR3 is TGTGCCAGCAGCAAAGACCCCGACAGGGGCAATCAGCCCCAGCATTTT. Its translation: CASSKDPDRGNQPQHF. The chain recombines TRBV21-1 with TRBJ1-5; TRBD1, as called in the table, went unchecked against the DNA. TRBV21-1 is reported as a pseudogene. This CDR3 is built from 16 residues.

V usage is TRBV6-1 and J usage is TRBJ2-3, with TRBD2 matching 7 bases. This CDR3 contains 13 residues. Germline-derived CDR1 and CDR2 are MNHNS and SASEGT. V shed 6 bases and J 2 bases; nucleotides not matched to a gene: 2. CDR3 protein: CASSRGDTDTQYF. CDR3 bases: TGTGCCAGCAGCCGGGGGGACACAGATACGCAGTATTTT.